The present entry profiles one T cell receptor (beta chain) with its context. The data are from a study of CD8 T cells in Susac syndrome. At the level of the study: Patients with Susac syndrome were therapy-naive, treated with corticosteroids, or treated with intravenous immunoglobulin alone when blood was collected.

The CD8+ and CD4+ T cells were negatively isolated, with the TEMRA cells enriched by FACS. Random hexamers were used to reverse transcribe the RNA input (0.5 to 1 ug). TCRdb reprocessed the immunoSEQ multiplex PCR reads via MiXCR and lists one record per CDR3 protein. The profile shows under 200,000 distinct CDR3 sequences, just under 95% of them singletons. V lost 3 bases and J lost 1, with 14 bases in between. In germline, CDR1 is MGHRA, CDR2 YSYEKL. The CDR3 length is 16 residues. The clonotype comes from a human donor with Susac syndrome. The chain is built from TRBV4-1 and TRBJ2-3, with D perhaps assigned TRBD1 or TRBD2 (6 bases each). The specimen was CD8+ T cells from PBMCs. DNA for the CDR3: TGCGCCAGCAGCCACCCGAAGGGGGAGGGCACAGATACGCAGTATTTT. Its protein is CASSHPKGEGTDTQYF.